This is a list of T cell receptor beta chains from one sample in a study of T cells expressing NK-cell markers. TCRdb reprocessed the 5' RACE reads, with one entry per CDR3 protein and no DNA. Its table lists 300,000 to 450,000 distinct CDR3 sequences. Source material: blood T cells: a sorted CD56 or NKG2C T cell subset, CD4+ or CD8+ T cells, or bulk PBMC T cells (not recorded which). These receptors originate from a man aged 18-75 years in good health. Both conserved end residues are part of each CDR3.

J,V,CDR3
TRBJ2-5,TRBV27,CASKRRFQETQYF
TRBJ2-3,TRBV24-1,CATSDGPTDTQYF
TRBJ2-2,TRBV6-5,CASSTDRGHTGELFF
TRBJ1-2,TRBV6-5,CASSYSGVGNYGYTF
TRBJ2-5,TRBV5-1,CASSLAVGGGSFLVETQYF
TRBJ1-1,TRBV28,CASSPSPRNTEAFF
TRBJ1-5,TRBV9,CASSVVLLGQPQHF
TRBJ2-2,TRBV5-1,CASSTRDRGTSGITGELFF
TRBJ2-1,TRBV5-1,CASSLALASGGANYNEQFF
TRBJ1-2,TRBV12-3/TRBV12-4,CASSQSDRGRLGPHGYTF
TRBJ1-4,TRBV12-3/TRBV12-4,CASSLGGKEKLFF
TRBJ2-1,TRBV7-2,CASSLVGRGRDEQFF
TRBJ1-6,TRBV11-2,CASSFNTVNSPLHF
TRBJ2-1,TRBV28,CASSPTNMRGGSSYNEQFF
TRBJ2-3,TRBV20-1,CSARSTGSPDTQYF
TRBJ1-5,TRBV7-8,CASSLEGSKYQPQHF
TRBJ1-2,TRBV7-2,CASSVELNLNYGYTF
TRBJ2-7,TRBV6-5,CASSYGTGSDYEQYF
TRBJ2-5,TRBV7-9,CATGTGGMETQYF
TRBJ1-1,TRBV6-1,CASTRGLYTEAFF
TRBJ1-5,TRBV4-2,CASSQVLGQSNQPQHF
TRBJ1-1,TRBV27,CASSSQVMNTEAFF
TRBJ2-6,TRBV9,CASSPRVGGPGANVLTF
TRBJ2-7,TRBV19,CASSILHGGTGEQYF
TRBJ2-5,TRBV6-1,CASRSRAGGEETQYF
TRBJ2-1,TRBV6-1,CASKAAGGSSYNEQFF
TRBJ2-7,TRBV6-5,CASSYSRDRAHEQYF
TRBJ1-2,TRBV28,CASSYGLKLHGYTF
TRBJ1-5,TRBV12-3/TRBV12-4,CASSFDRGRNQPQHF
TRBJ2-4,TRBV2,CASSGGLRPEAKNIQYF
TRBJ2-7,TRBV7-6,CASSLTSTGKREQYF
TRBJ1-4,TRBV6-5,CASSFRHTPTNEKLFF
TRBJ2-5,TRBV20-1,CSARVSGIRETQYF
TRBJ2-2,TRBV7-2,CASSTFGGELFF
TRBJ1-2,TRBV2,CASRSSPRQGPYTF
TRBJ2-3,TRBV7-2,CASSAGTSGVEYF
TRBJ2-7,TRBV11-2,CASSSTSGVREQYF
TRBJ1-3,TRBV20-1,CSAGDRSTGNTIYF
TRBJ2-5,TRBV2,CASSPSGGWETQYF
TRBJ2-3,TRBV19,CASSRPSGGPRTDTQYF
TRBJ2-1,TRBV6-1,CASRIAGGWAYNEQFF
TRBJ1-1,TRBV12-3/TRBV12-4,CASSSGWWGNTEAFF
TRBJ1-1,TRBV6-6,CASRVGGTEAFF
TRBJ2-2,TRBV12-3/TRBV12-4,CASNLGTGELFF
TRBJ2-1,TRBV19,CASSSRTGRNEQFF
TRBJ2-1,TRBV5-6,CASSLGRGINEQFF
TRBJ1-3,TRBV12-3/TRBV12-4,CASSSLQGRGNTIYF